The 17 T cell receptor beta chains reported below all come from one sample, sequenced in a study of OX40 agonist ivuxolimab in advanced cancers. Assay used: immunoSEQ multiplex PCR; TCRdb lists only in-frame clones, some missing. The sample shows about 93,000 clones, around 94% of them seen only once. The starting material was CD4+ or CD8+ T cells sorted from blood, obtained in a trial of the OX40 agonist ivuxolimab. These receptors all come from an adult with an advanced solid tumor such as melanoma, head and neck, liver or kidney cancer.

The chain uses TRBV5-6 and TRBJ2-7, with D uncertain. Germline V gene sequence: CDR1 SGHDT, CDR2 YYEEEE. The germline V and J ends were trimmed by 1 base and 3 bases, with 5 bases remaining between them. The CDR3 is 12 residues long. The CDR3 DNA reads as TGTGCCAGCAGCTTGAGTCTCTACGAGCAGTACTTC. Translation gives CASSLSLYEQYF.

This chain connects TRBV11-2 to TRBJ2-7; 8 bases fit TRBD1. The junction had 8 bases not matched to a gene; V was cut back by 5 bases and J by 2 bases. This CDR3 has 15 residues. Germline V CDR1 and CDR2: SGHAT, FQNNGV. CDR3 region: CASSRGQGGAYEQYF. CDR3 in DNA: TGTGCCAGCAGCCGAGGACAGGGAGGCGCCTACGAGCAGTACTTC.

The J gene is TRBJ2-1, the V gene TRBV27, with 11 bases fitting TRBD2. V lost 2 bases, J lost 5 bases, and 2 bases stayed unmatched. The CDR3 has 15 amino acids. CDR1 is MNHEY, CDR2 SMNVEV, per germline (reference sequence). The CDR3 protein is CASSLGTSGNNEQFF. CDR3 in DNA: TGTGCCAGCAGTTTAGGGACTAGCGGTAACAATGAGCAGTTCTTC.

The rearrangement links TRBV18 to TRBJ1-5, with TRBD1 matching 8 bases. Trimming at V came to 3 bases and at J to 2 bases, leaving 0 bases not matched to a gene. The V gene's germline CDR1 is KGHSH and CDR2 LQKENI. The CDR3 contains 14 residues. The chain's CDR3 is CASSPDRGNQPQHF. The CDR3 nucleotides are TGTGCCAGCTCACCGGACAGGGGCAATCAGCCCCAGCATTTT.

The chain employs TRBV27 and TRBJ2-7; a weak D match, TRBD2 (6 bases). Trimming removed 0 bases from V and 2 bases from J, with 14 bases in between. The CDR3 is made up of 16 amino acids. The germline V gene encodes CDR1 MNHEY and CDR2 SMNVEV (reference sequence). The CDR3 region has the DNA TGTGCCAGCAGTTTATCCGGGACTCCCATACCCTACGAGCAGTACTTC. Translation gives CASSLSGTPIPYEQYF.

This chain joins TRBV4-3 and TRBJ1-1; D is perhaps TRBD1 (5 bases). V dropped 0 bases and J dropped 6 bases, with 11 bases sitting between them. The germline CDR1 and CDR2 sequences are LGHNA and YSLEER. The CDR3 is 14 amino acids. The CDR3 sequence is CASSQDTTDAEAFF. The CDR3 nucleotides read TGCGCCAGCAGCCAAGATACGACAGACGCTGAAGCTTTCTTT.

V usage is TRBV29-1 and J usage is TRBJ2-1, with 11 bases that match TRBD2. CDR3 length equals 17 residues. Trimming removed 7 bases from V and 8 bases from J; junction bases left unmatched: 19. Germline V gene lookup returns CDR1 SQVTM and CDR2 ANQGSEA. The CDR3 loop reads CSGTHRPLAGEVDEQFF. CDR3 nucleotides: TGCAGCGGGACCCACCGGCCACTAGCGGGAGAGGTCGATGAGCAGTTCTTC.

This clone is a singleton in its sample. V and J are TRBV6-1 and TRBJ1-2; no reliable D call. With 2 bases removed from V and 4 bases from J, the gap between germline ends came to 11 bases. The CDR3 is 14 amino acids. In germline, CDR1 is MNHNS, CDR2 SASEGT. CDR3 sequence: CASSEWKGPYGYTF. The CDR3 nucleotides are TGTGCCAGCAGTGAATGGAAAGGGCCCTATGGCTACACCTTC.

The genes are TRBV25-1 and TRBJ1-4, with 7 bases identical to TRBD1. The V and J ends lost 4 bases and 7 bases, in that order; junction bases with no gene match: 9. Germline values: CDR1 MGHDK, CDR2 SYGVNS. The CDR3 runs 15 residues. The CDR3 loop is CASSGNRGGGEKLFF. Here the CDR3 DNA reads TGTGCCAGCAGTGGAAACAGGGGAGGAGGTGAAAAACTGTTTTTT.

The rearrangement links TRBV2 to TRBJ2-5; 7 nucleotides match TRBD1. The CDR3 loop spans 15 amino acids. Per the germline V gene, CDR1 is SNHLY and CDR2 is FYNNEI. The V gene end was trimmed by 6 bases and the J gene end by 2 bases; junction bases not matched to a gene: 9. This CDR3 reads CASSGDSARQETQYF. The CDR3 DNA sequence: TGTGCCAGCAGCGGGGACAGTGCGAGGCAAGAGACCCAGTACTTC. Drawing the rest from reference TRBV2 and TRBJ2-5, the complete variable domain is EPEVTQTPSHQVTQMGQEVILRCVPISNHLYFYWYRQILGQKVEFLVSFYNNEISEKSEIFDDQFSVERPDGSNFTLKIRSTKLEDSAMYFCASSGDSARQETQYFGPGTRLLVL.

V usage is TRBV2 and J usage is TRBJ2-3, with unresolved D. The CDR3 has 10 residues. V lost 4 bases and J lost 8, with 4 bases in between. CDR1 SNHLY and CDR2 FYNNEI come from the germline V gene. The CDR3 sequence is CASSGGTQYF. CDR3 in DNA: TGTGCCAGCAGTGGTGGTACGCAGTATTTT.

The chain recombines TRBV5-1 with TRBJ1-2, with a tentative D call TRBD1 (5 bases). Germline CDR1 is SGHRS and CDR2 is YFSETQ. The CDR3 loop spans 14 amino acids. V gave up 0 bases and J gave up 2 bases, with 8 bases separating them. This CDR3 reads CASSLVTENYGYTF. In DNA, the CDR3 is TGCGCCAGCAGCTTGGTGACAGAGAACTATGGCTACACCTTC.

The chain recombines TRBV27 with TRBJ2-1; 9 bases match TRBD2. The V gene's germline CDR1 is MNHEY and CDR2 SMNVEV (reference sequence). The CDR3 has 17 residues. With 1 base clipped from V and 0 bases from J, the junction kept 4 bases outside the gene matches. This CDR3 is CASSLFASGASYNEQFF. CDR3 sequence (DNA): TGTGCCAGCAGTTTATTCGCTAGCGGGGCCTCCTACAATGAGCAGTTCTTC.

V usage is TRBV27 and J usage is TRBJ2-2, with 10 bases that match TRBD2. In germline, CDR1 is MNHEY, CDR2 SMNVEV (reference sequence). The CDR3 consists of 14 residues. The junction had 5 bases not matched to a gene; V was cut back by 5 bases and J by 8 bases. CDR3 nucleotide sequence: TGTGCCAGCAGTAGACTAGCGGGCGGGGGGGAGCTGTTTTTT. Its translation is CASSRLAGGGELFF.

The rearrangement links TRBV9 to TRBJ2-3, with TRBD2 matching over 7 bases. The J segment lost 2 bases and the V segment lost 4 bases, leaving 10 bases of the junction unmatched. This CDR3 contains 16 residues. Germline-derived CDR1 and CDR2 are SGDLS and YYNGEE. The chain's CDR3 is CASSNGGGGFTDTQYF. CDR3 sequence (DNA): TGTGCCAGCAGCAACGGCGGGGGTGGGTTCACAGATACGCAGTATTTT.

V gene TRBV29-1 combines with J gene TRBJ2-1, with TRBD1 identical over 12 bases. The V gene's germline CDR1 is SQVTM and CDR2 ANQGSEA. This CDR3 spans 13 amino acids. The V and J ends lost 4 bases and 6 bases, in that order; junction bases with no gene match: 1. CDR3 amino acids: CSVGGQGANEQFF. In DNA, the CDR3 is TGCAGCGTTGGGGGACAGGGGGCCAATGAGCAGTTCTTC.

The chain carries TRBV4-1 and TRBJ1-6, with D unclear. The CDR3 totals 13 residues. Germline V gives CDR1 MGHRA, CDR2 YSYEKL. With 3 bases removed from V and 13 bases from J, the gap between germline ends came to 13 bases. The CDR3 DNA sequence: TGCGCCAGCAGCCAGGCTTCGACGGCGCCCCTCCACTTT. Protein product: CASSQASTAPLHF.